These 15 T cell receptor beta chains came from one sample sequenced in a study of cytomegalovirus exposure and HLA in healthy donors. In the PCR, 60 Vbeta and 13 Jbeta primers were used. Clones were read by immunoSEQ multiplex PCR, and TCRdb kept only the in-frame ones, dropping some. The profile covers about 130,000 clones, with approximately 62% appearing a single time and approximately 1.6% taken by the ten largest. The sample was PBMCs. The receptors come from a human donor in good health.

For the CDR3, the DNA is TGTGCCAGCAGTGTCGCGCCGAGGGAAAACAATGAGCAGTTCTTC. This translates into CASSVAPRENNEQFF. This chain connects TRBV2 to TRBJ2-1; a possible D gene is TRBD2 (5 bases). CDR3 length: 15 residues. The V end lost 4 bases, the J end lost 5 bases, and 15 bases lay between the germline ends. Germline assignment: CDR1 SNHLY and CDR2 FYNNEI.

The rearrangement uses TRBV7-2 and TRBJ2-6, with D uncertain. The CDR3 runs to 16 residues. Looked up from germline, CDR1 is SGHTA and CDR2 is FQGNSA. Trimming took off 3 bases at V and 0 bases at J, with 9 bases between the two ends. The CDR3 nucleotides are TGTGCCAGCAGCTTCGTGACACCCTCTGGGGCCAACGTCCTGACTTTC. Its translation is CASSFVTPSGANVLTF.

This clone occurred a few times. The CDR3 region has the DNA TGTGCCAGCAGCGCGACTAGCGGGGGCACAGATACGCAGTATTTT. Translation: CASSATSGGTDTQYF. The chain carries TRBV7-9 and TRBJ2-3, with TRBD2 matching 11 bases. Losses at the gene ends were 5 bases for V and 1 base for J; bases not matched to a gene: 2. Germline CDR1 reads SEHNR; CDR2 reads FQNEAQ (reference sequence). The CDR3 spans 15 residues.

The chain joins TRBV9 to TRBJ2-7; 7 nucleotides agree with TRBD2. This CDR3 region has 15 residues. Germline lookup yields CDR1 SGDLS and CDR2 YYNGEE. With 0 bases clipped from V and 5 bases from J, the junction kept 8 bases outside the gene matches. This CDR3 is CASSVEAGVDHEQYF. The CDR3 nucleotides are TGTGCCAGCAGCGTAGAGGCGGGAGTCGACCACGAGCAGTACTTC.

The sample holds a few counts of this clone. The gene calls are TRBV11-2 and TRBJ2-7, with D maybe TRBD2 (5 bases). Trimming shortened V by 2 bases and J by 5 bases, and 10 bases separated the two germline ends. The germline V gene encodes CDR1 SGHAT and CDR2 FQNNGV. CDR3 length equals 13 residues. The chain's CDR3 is CASSLSPGDEQYF. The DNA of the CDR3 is TGTGCCAGCAGCTTAAGCCCCGGGGACGAGCAGTACTTC.

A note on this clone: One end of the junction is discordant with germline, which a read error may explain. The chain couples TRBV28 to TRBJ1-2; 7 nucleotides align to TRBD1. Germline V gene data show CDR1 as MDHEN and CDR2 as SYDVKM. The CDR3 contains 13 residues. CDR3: CASSLRQGRGYNF. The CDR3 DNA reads TGTGCCAGCAGTCTCAGACAGGGAAGGGGCTACAACTTC.

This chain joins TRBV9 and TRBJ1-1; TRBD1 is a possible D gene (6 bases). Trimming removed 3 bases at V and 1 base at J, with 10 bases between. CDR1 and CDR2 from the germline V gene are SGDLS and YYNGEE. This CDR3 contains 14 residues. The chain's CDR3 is CASSETGTNTEAFF. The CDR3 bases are TGTGCCAGCAGCGAAACAGGGACGAACACTGAAGCTTTCTTT. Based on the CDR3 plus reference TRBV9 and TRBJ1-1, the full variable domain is DSGVTQTPKHLITATGQRVTLRCSPRSGDLSVYWYQQSLDQGLQFLIQYYNGEERAKGNILERFSAQQFPDLHSELNLSSLELGDSALYFCASSETGTNTEAFFGQGTRLTVV.

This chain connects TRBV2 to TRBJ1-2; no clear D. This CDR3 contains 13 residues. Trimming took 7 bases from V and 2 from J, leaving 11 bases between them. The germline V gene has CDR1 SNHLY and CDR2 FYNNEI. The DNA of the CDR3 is TGTGCCAGCACTAAAACTGAGAACTATGGCTACACCTTC. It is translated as CASTKTENYGYTF.

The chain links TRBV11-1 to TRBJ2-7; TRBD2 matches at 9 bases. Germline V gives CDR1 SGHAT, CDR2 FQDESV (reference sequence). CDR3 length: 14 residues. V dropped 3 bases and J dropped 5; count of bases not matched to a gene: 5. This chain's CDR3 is CASSLTSSGNEQYF. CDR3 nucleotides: TGTGCCAGCAGCTTGACCTCTAGCGGGAACGAGCAGTACTTC. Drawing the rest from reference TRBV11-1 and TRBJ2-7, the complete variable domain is EAEVAQSPRYKITEKSQAVAFWCDPISGHATLYWYRQILGQGPELLVQFQDESVVDDSQLPKDRFSAERLKGVDSTLKIQPAELGDSAMYLCASSLTSSGNEQYFGPGTRLTVT.

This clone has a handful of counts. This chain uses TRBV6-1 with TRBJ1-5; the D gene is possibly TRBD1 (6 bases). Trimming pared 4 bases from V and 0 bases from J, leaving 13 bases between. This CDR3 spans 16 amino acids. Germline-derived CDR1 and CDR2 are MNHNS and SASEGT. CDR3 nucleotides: TGTGCCAGCAGTGCCGAGACAGGTTATAGCAATCAGCCCCAGCATTTT. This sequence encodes CASSAETGYSNQPQHF.

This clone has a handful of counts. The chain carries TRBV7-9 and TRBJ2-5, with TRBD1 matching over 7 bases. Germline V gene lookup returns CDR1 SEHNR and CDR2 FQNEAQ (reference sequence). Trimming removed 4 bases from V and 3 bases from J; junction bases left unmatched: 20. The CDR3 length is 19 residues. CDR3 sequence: CASSSYLTGLALSKETQYF. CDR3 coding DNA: TGTGCCAGCAGCTCCTACCTGACAGGGTTGGCTTTGTCGAAAGAGACCCAGTACTTC.

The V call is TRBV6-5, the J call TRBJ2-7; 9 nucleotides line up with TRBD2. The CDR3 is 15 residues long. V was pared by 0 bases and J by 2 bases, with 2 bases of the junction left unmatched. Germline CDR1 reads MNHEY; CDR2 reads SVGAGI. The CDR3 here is CASSYSIAGAYEQYF. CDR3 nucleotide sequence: TGTGCCAGCAGTTACTCGATAGCGGGGGCCTACGAGCAGTACTTC.

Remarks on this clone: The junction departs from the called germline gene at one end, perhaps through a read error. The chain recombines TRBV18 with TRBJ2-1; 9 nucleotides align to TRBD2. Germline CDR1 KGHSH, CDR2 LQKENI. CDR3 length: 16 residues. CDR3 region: CATSRPGLAANNEQFF. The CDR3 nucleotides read TGTGCCACCTCAAGACCGGGACTAGCCGCGAACAATGAGCAGTTCTTC.

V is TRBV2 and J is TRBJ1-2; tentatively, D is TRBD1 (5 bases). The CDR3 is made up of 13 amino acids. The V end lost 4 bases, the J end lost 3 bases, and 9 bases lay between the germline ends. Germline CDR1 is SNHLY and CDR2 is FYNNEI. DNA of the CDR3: TGTGCCAGCAGTGCAGAGACAGACTATGGCTACACCTTC. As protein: CASSAETDYGYTF.

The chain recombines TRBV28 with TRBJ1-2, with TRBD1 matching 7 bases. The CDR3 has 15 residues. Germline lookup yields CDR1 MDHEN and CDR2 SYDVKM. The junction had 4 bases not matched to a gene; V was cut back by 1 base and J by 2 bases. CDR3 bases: TGTGCCAGCAGTTTATACAGGGGCCGGAACTATGGCTACACCTTC. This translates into CASSLYRGRNYGYTF.